Sequencing of this T cell receptor (beta chain) was carried out in a study of OX40 agonist ivuxolimab in advanced cancers. Findings and caveats of the study: CD4+ T cells averaged fewer expanded clones than CD8+ T cells.

Produced via immunoSEQ multiplex PCR; TCRdb's table is partial and in-frame only. The data contain approximately 30,000 clones, 85% of them singletons. V lost 1 base, J lost 9 bases, and 8 bases stayed unmatched. The germline gives CDR1 SGHNT, CDR2 YYREEE (reference sequence). This CDR3 comprises 15 residues. Worth noting for this clone: Antigen: not known.

People who had autoimmune disease history or systemic immunosuppression were excluded. The rearrangement links TRBV5-4 to TRBJ2-1; 9 bases line up with TRBD2. This TCR derives from an adult with an advanced solid tumor such as melanoma, head and neck, liver or kidney cancer. Specimen: CD4+ or CD8+ T cells sorted from blood, collected in a trial of the OX40 agonist ivuxolimab. The CDR3 is CASSLISSGMPEQFF. The CDR3 region has the DNA TGTGCCAGCAGCTTGATATCTAGCGGGATGCCTGAGCAGTTCTTC.